Listed below are T cell receptor beta chains from one sample, sequenced in a study of identical twins. MiXCR, run by TCRdb on the 5' RACE reads, gives a single entry per CDR3 protein. The repertoire includes 500,000 to 600,000 distinct CDR3 sequences, about 20% of them detected once, and 0.75% to 0.95% sits in the top ten. These sequences were also reported in another study, on T cells expressing NK-cell markers.

The sequenced sample was CD4+ T cells sorted from blood. The source of these receptors is a woman between 18 and 29 years old in good health. CDR3s include the opening cysteine and the closing phenylalanine or tryptophan. The D gene is left open where the match is weak. A clone size is listed for some rows: how often the clone was seen (once, few, many), or a class if it is expanded.

TRBV20-1	TRBD2	NA	TRBJ2-1	CSAWTSGDYNEQFF	TGCAGTGCGTGGACTAGCGGGGACTACAATGAGCAGTTCTTC
TRBV3-1	TRBD2	NA	TRBJ2-3	CASSQGGEGPTDTQYF	TGTGCCAGCAGCCAAGGCGGGGAGGGTCCCACAGATACGCAGTATTTT
TRBV7-8	TRBD2	NA	TRBJ2-1	CASSLVLAGDYNEQFF	TGTGCCAGCAGCTTGGTACTAGCGGGAGACTACAATGAGCAGTTCTTC
TRBV5-1	TRBD2	NA	TRBJ2-1	CASTRGLGNEQSF	TGCGCCAGCACTAGGGGACTAGGGAATGAGCAGTCCTTC
TRBV11-2	NA	NA	TRBJ2-7	CASSLLTGISYEQYF	TGTGCCAGCAGCTTGTTGACGGGGATCTCCTACGAGCAGTACTTC
TRBV27	TRBD2	NA	TRBJ2-7	CASRRKVSANPGLVIYGEQYF	TGTGCCAGCAGGCGCAAGGTTAGCGCGAATCCGGGACTAGTGATATACGGCGAGCAGTACTTC
TRBV4-3	NA	few	TRBJ2-7	CASSLGVAVPYEQYF	TGCGCCAGCAGCCTAGGGGTAGCGGTCCCCTACGAGCAGTACTTC
TRBV9	TRBD1	few	TRBJ1-3	CASSVTGEGYGNTIYF	TGTGCCAGCAGCGTAACAGGGGAGGGGTACGGAAACACCATATATTTT
TRBV11-3	NA	NA	TRBJ1-2	CASSLVQDGLANYGYTF	TGTGCCAGCAGCTTAGTCCAGGACGGATTAGCTAACTATGGCTACACCTTC
TRBV7-2	NA	NA	TRBJ2-7	CASSLALASYEQYF	TGTGCCAGCAGCTTAGCTCTAGCGTCCTACGAGCAGTACTTC
TRBV9	NA	NA	TRBJ1-6	CASSVDSGSPLHF	TGTGCCAGCAGCGTAGATTCTGGTTCACCCCTCCACTTT
TRBV5-1	NA	few	TRBJ2-2	CASSLAPAGTGELFF	TGCGCCAGCAGCCTTGCCCCTGCGGGCACCGGGGAGCTGTTTTTT
TRBV7-9	NA	NA	TRBJ2-7	CASSPAPRYEQYF	TGTGCCAGCAGCCCCGCCCCCCGTTACGAGCAGTACTTC
TRBV6-5	TRBD2	few	TRBJ2-3	CASIIRASGGTDTQYF	TGTGCCAGCATTATCCGGGCTAGCGGGGGCACAGATACGCAGTATTTT
TRBV24-1	TRBD1	NA	TRBJ2-7	CAPALGTGHEQYF	TGTGCCCCGGCCCTCGGGACAGGGCACGAGCAGTACTTC
TRBV7-2	NA	NA	TRBJ2-1	CASSSPPGSYNEQFF	TGTGCCAGCAGCTCTCCCCCCGGGTCCTACAATGAGCAGTTCTTC
TRBV29-1	NA	few	TRBJ2-7	CSATHGGSGTYEQYF	TGCAGCGCCACTCACGGAGGTAGCGGAACCTACGAGCAGTACTTC
TRBV9	NA	NA	TRBJ1-5	CDGSKVHSNQPQHF	TGTGACGGGAGTAAGGTCCATAGCAATCAGCCCCAGCATTTT
TRBV7-9	NA	NA	TRBJ2-7	CASSRLQGKDYYEQYF	TGTGCCAGCAGCCGCCTACAGGGAAAGGACTACTACGAGCAGTACTTC
TRBV7-9	TRBD1	NA	TRBJ1-4	CASSLDRGEKLFF	TGTGCCAGCAGCTTGGACAGGGGAGAAAAACTGTTTTTT
TRBV6-5	NA	NA	TRBJ1-6	CASSYSGQPSSYNSPLHF	TGTGCCAGCAGTTACTCAGGACAGCCAAGCTCCTATAATTCACCCCTCCACTTT
TRBV12-3/TRBV12-4	NA	many	TRBJ2-3	CASSVTGSRIDTQYF	TGTGCCAGCAGTGTTACAGGATCGAGGATAGATACGCAGTATTTT
TRBV29-1	TRBD1	NA	TRBJ2-4	CSVEDLRGGGDIQYF	TGCAGCGTTGAAGATCTTCGAGGGGGCGGCGACATTCAGTACTTC
TRBV10-3	TRBD1	many	TRBJ2-3	CALVDRATDTQYF	TGTGCCCTGGTGGACAGGGCCACAGATACGCAGTATTTT
TRBV12-5	TRBD2	NA	TRBJ2-3	CASTPPGLAGNTQYF	TGTGCTAGCACCCCACCGGGACTAGCGGGGAATACGCAGTATTTT
TRBV5-1	NA	few	TRBJ2-3	CASSTSGTSTDTQYF	TGCGCCAGCAGCACATCCGGGACTAGCACAGATACGCAGTATTTT
TRBV10-3	NA	many	TRBJ2-5	CAISESKSSRVLETQYF	TGTGCCATCAGTGAGTCGAAATCCAGCAGGGTGCTTGAGACCCAGTACTTC
TRBV6-2/TRBV6-3	NA	NA	TRBJ2-3	CASSPTGVTQYF	TGTGCCAGCAGTCCCACGGGCGTTACGCAGTATTTT
TRBV29-1	NA	NA	TRBJ1-1	CSVDIVGETEAFF	TGCAGCGTTGATATCGTGGGGGAAACTGAAGCTTTCTTT
TRBV6-5	NA	few	TRBJ1-5	CASSYRQGNNQPQHF	TGTGCCAGCAGTTACCGGCAGGGGAACAATCAGCCCCAGCATTTT
TRBV9	NA	NA	TRBJ2-1	CASSVGVRQGGYNEQFF	TGTGCCAGCAGCGTAGGGGTGCGGCAGGGAGGCTACAATGAGCAGTTCTTC
TRBV12-3/TRBV12-4	TRBD2	few	TRBJ2-1	CASSHRLAGGDEQFF	TGTGCCAGCAGTCATAGACTAGCGGGAGGTGATGAGCAGTTCTTC
TRBV6-1	NA	NA	TRBJ1-5	CASSLRDRYQPQHF	TGTGCCAGCAGTCTCCGGGACCGCTATCAGCCCCAGCATTTT
TRBV20-1	TRBD1	NA	TRBJ2-4	CSASRTGGDKNIQYF	TGCAGTGCTAGCCGGACAGGGGGCGACAAAAACATTCAGTACTTC
TRBV5-1	TRBD1	few	TRBJ2-7	CASSPRQGKEYEQYF	TGCGCCAGCAGCCCCAGACAGGGCAAAGAATACGAGCAGTACTTC
TRBV7-3	NA	NA	TRBJ2-5	CASSLPGQAQYF	TGTGCCAGCAGCCTACCCGGGCAGGCCCAGTACTTC
TRBV6-1	TRBD1	NA	TRBJ1-6	CASSRRGRDSPLHF	TGTGCCAGCAGTCGAAGGGGGCGGGATTCACCCCTCCACTTT
TRBV4-3	NA	NA	TRBJ1-5	CASSHLRSRTINSNQPQHF	TGCGCCAGCAGCCACCTCCGGAGTAGGACAATTAATAGCAATCAGCCCCAGCATTTT
TRBV9	TRBD1	NA	TRBJ2-5	CASSVSGQGYQETQYF	TGTGCCAGCAGCGTTAGTGGACAGGGGTACCAAGAGACCCAGTACTTC
TRBV7-3	NA	NA	TRBJ2-2	CASSPNPTSFIGELFF	TGTGCCAGCAGCCCTAACCCGACTAGTTTTATTGGGGAGCTGTTTTTT
TRBV20-1	NA	few	TRBJ2-3	CSAPIRDTQYF	TGCAGTGCCCCGATCCGCGATACGCAGTATTTT
TRBV15	TRBD1	NA	TRBJ2-3	CATRTGVLTDTQYF	TGTGCCACCAGGACAGGGGTCCTCACAGATACGCAGTATTTT
TRBV12-5	NA	NA	TRBJ2-6	CASGFGYPGANVLTF	TGTGCTAGTGGGTTTGGGTACCCTGGGGCCAACGTCCTGACTTTC
TRBV12-3/TRBV12-4	NA	NA	TRBJ1-5	CASSGGILYSNQPQHF	TGTGCCAGCAGTGGCGGAATTTTGTATAGCAATCAGCCCCAGCATTTT
TRBV29-1	NA	NA	TRBJ1-5	CSVTWGFNQPQHF	TGCAGCGTTACCTGGGGATTCAATCAGCCCCAGCATTTT
TRBV6-6	NA	few	TRBJ2-4	CASSSLGDIQYF	TGTGCCAGCAGCTCGCTTGGGGACATTCAGTACTTC
TRBV12-3/TRBV12-4	NA	many	TRBJ2-7	CASSLDRGGYEQYF	TGTGCCAGCAGTTTAGACAGAGGGGGCTACGAGCAGTACTTC
TRBV14	NA	few	TRBJ2-2	CASSFRPNTGELFF	TGTGCCAGCAGCTTCCGTCCGAACACCGGGGAGCTGTTTTTT
TRBV11-2	TRBD2	many	TRBJ2-3	CASSLDRAGGVTDTQYF	TGTGCCAGCAGCTTAGATCGGGCGGGAGGGGTGACAGATACGCAGTATTTT
TRBV18	NA	NA	TRBJ2-4	CASSPPGGGDIQYF	TGTGCCAGCTCACCACCGGGCGGAGGTGACATTCAGTACTTC
TRBV4-2	NA	many	TRBJ2-7	CASSQQYGTSYEQYF	TGTGCCAGCAGCCAACAATACGGGACATCCTACGAGCAGTACTTC
TRBV12-3/TRBV12-4	NA	few	TRBJ1-2	CASTPGRRNYGYTF	TGTGCCAGCACTCCAGGGCGGAGGAACTATGGCTACACCTTC
TRBV20-1	TRBD2	few	TRBJ2-7	CSARGLAGGFGDSHEQYF	TGCAGTGCTAGGGGACTAGCGGGAGGATTTGGTGACTCCCACGAGCAGTACTTC
TRBV7-2	NA	NA	TRBJ1-3	CASSPRNVVGNTIYF	TGTGCCAGCAGCCCCCGTAACGTCGTTGGAAACACCATATATTTT
TRBV5-1	TRBD1	NA	TRBJ2-7	CASSPDRGRSEQYF	TGCGCCAGCAGCCCCGACAGGGGCCGAAGCGAGCAGTACTTC
TRBV20-1	TRBD2	NA	TRBJ2-7	CSARPAGSSYEQYF	TGCAGTGCTAGGCCAGCGGGGAGCTCCTACGAGCAGTACTTC
TRBV12-3/TRBV12-4	TRBD2	few	TRBJ2-3	CASSLRRGGEDTQYF	TGTGCCAGCAGTTTGAGGCGGGGGGGCGAAGATACGCAGTATTTT
TRBV28	NA	NA	TRBJ2-1	CASSLNRVEQFF	TGTGCCAGCAGTTTAAACAGGGTCGAGCAGTTCTTC
TRBV20-1	NA	NA	TRBJ1-3	CSAGLQGAGNTIYF	TGCAGTGCTGGCCTCCAGGGTGCTGGAAACACCATATATTTT
TRBV29-1	TRBD2	NA	TRBJ2-1	CSVELAGGLNEQFF	TGCAGCGTTGAACTAGCGGGAGGTTTAAATGAGCAGTTCTTC